Here is one T cell receptor (beta chain) with its context. The antigen is unknown. This record comes from a study of cytomegalovirus exposure and HLA in healthy donors. Primers: 60 Vbeta forward and 13 Jbeta reverse. The table came from immunoSEQ multiplex PCR; TCRdb's copy has only in-frame clones and leaves some out. The repertoire holds 140,000 or so clones, with over 80% as singletons. Study-wide points: Later analysis revealed greater clonal expansion in HLA-associated TCR beta chains than in equally common others. The authors judged a highly shared variant cluster likely a sequencing artifact.

Germline assignment: CDR1 SGHAT and CDR2 FQDESV (reference sequence). V lost 1 base and J lost 6, with 10 bases in between. This CDR3 comprises 13 residues. This sequence joins TRBV11-1 and TRBJ2-7; D ambiguous. Sequenced sample: PBMCs. The receptor comes from a woman in her 30s in good health and CMV-seronegative. The CDR3 is CASSLVESGEQYF. The CDR3, as DNA: TGTGCCAGCAGCTTAGTAGAGTCGGGCGAGCAGTACTTC.